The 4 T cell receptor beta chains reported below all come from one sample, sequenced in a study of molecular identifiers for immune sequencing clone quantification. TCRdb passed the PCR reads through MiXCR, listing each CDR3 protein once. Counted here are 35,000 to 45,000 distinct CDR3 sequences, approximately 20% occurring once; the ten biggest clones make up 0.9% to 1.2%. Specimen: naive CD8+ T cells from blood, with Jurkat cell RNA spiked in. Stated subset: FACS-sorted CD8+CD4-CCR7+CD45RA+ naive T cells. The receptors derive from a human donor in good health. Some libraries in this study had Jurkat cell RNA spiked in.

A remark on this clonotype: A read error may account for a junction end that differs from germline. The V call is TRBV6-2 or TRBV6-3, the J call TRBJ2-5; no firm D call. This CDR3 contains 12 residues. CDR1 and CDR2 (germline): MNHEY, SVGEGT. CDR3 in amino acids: CTSIRSGETQYF. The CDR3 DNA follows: TGTACCAGCATCAGGAGTGGGGAGACCCAGTACTTC.

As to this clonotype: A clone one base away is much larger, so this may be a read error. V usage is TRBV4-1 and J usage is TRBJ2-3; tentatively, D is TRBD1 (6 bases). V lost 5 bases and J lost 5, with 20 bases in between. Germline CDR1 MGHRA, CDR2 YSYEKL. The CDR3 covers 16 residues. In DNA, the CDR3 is TGCGCCAGCAGCGCCCAGGGAGTGGGGGCCATAGATACGCAGTATTTT. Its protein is CASSAQGVGAIDTQYF.

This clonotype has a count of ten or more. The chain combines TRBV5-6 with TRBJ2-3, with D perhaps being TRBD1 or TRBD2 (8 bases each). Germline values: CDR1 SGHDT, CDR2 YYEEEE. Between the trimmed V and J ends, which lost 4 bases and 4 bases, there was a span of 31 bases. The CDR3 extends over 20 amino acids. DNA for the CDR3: TGTGCCAGCAGCCCCGGACAGGGAGAGACTAGCGTTTGGTTTGCAGATACGCAGTATTTT. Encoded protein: CASSPGQGETSVWFADTQYF.

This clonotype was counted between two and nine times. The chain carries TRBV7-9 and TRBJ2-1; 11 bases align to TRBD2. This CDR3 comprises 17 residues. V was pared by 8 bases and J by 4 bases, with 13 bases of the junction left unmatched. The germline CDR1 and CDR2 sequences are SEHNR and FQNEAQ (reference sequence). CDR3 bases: TGTGCCAGCCCTCCTAGCGGGGGGAAGACGGGATACAATGAGCAGTTCTTC. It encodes CASPPSGGKTGYNEQFF.